These T cell receptor beta chains were read from a single sample in a study of shared T cell receptors in the human thymus. TCRdb's copy holds only in-frame clones and misses some; the assay was immunoSEQ multiplex PCR. This sample has 630,000 or so clones, with over 75% found just once. The same sample was also used in a study of human thymus T cells.

The source material was thymocytes. The origin of the receptors is a boy younger than two with a congenital heart defect. The CDR3 runs from the conserved cysteine through the conserved F or W. The D gene is left open where the match is weak. Only some rows state a clone size, as once, few, many or a class for expanded clones.

J,size,V,D,CDR3,DNA
TRBJ2-7,.,TRBV30,TRBD1,CASTRDRDYEQYF,TGTGCCTCGACGCGGGACAGGGACTACGAGCAGTACTTC
TRBJ2-3,.,TRBV7-3,TRBD1,CASSLRADRDGTDTQYF,TGTGCCAGCAGCTTACGGGCGGACAGGGACGGAACAGATACGCAGTATTTT
TRBJ1-2,.,TRBV29-1,.,CSVEDRRTGYYGYTF,TGCAGCGTTGAAGATCGGAGGACGGGATACTATGGCTACACCTTC
TRBJ2-3,.,TRBV9,.,CASSVGCSVPADTQYF,TGTGCCAGCAGCGTAGGTTGCAGCGTACCTGCAGATACGCAGTATTTT
TRBJ1-1,once,TRBV14,.,CASSQFGRRGMNTEAFF,TGTGCCAGCAGCCAGTTCGGGCGCAGGGGCATGAACACTGAAGCTTTCTTT
TRBJ2-7,.,TRBV23-1,TRBD1,CASSQLSVTGPCGQYF,TGCGCCAGCAGTCAATTGTCGGTGACAGGGCCCTGTGGGCAGTACTTC
TRBJ2-5,.,TRBV7-9,.,CASSLPEYGGGDETQYF,TGTGCCAGCAGCTTGCCTGAATACGGAGGAGGGGATGAGACCCAGTACTTC
TRBJ1-1,.,TRBV6-1,.,CASSVRGTEAFF,TGTGCCAGCAGTGTACGGGGCACTGAAGCTTTCTTT
TRBJ2-2,.,TRBV5-4,.,CASSFRAGRGTGELFF,TGTGCCAGCAGCTTTAGGGCGGGAAGAGGCACCGGGGAGCTGTTTTTT
TRBJ1-1,once,TRBV30,.,CAWDLGPNTEAFF,TGTGCCTGGGATTTGGGGCCGAACACTGAAGCTTTCTTT
TRBJ2-3,.,TRBV30,TRBD2,CAWSVAGADTQYF,TGTGCCTGGAGTGTAGCGGGAGCAGATACGCAGTATTTT
TRBJ2-2,.,TRBV4-1,.,CASSQVPGGIGELFF,TGCGCCAGCAGCCAAGTCCCAGGAGGGATCGGGGAGCTGTTTTTT
TRBJ1-2,.,TRBV2,TRBD1,CASKGGRADNTF,TGTGCCAGCAAAGGGGGCCGGGCCGATAACACCTTC
TRBJ2-5,.,TRBV5-5,.,CASNPGVTETQYF,TGTGCCAGCAACCCCGGAGTCACGGAGACCCAGTACTTC
TRBJ1-2,.,TRBV25-1,.,CAIKQGEGYTF,TGTGCCATCAAGCAGGGCGAGGGCTACACCTTC